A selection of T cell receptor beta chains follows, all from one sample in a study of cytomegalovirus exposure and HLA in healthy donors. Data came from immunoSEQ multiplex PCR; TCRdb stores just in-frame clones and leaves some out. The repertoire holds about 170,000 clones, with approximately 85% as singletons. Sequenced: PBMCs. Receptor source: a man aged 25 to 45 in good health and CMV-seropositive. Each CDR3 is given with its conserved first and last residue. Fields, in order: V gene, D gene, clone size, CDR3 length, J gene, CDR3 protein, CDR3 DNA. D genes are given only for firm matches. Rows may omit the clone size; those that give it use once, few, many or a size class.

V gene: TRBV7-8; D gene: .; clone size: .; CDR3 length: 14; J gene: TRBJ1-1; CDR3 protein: CASSVQGSGTEAFF; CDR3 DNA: TGTGCCAGCAGCGTTCAGGGGAGCGGCACTGAAGCTTTCTTT
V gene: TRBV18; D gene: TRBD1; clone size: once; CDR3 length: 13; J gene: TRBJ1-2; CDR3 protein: CASSPDREDGYTF; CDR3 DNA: TGTGCCAGCTCCCCCGACAGGGAGGATGGCTACACCTTC
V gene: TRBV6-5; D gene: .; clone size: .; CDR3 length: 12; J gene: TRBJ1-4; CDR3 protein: CASGGSREKLFF; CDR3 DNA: TGTGCCAGCGGAGGGTCGAGAGAAAAACTGTTTTTT
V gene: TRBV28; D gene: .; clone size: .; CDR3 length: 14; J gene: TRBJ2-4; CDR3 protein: CASSLPETRNIQYF; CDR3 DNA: TGTGCCAGCAGTTTACCTGAAACAAGAAACATTCAGTACTTC
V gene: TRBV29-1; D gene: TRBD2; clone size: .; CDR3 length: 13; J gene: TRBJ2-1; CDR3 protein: CSVLLATYNEQFF; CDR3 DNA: TGCAGCGTTCTACTAGCGACCTACAATGAGCAGTTCTTC
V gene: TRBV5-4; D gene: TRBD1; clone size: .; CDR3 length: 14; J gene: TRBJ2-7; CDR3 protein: CASSLKTGADEQYF; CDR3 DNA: TGTGCCAGCAGCTTAAAGACAGGGGCGGACGAGCAGTACTTC
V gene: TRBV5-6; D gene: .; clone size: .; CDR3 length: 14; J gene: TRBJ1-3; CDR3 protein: CASSPGGTGNTIYF; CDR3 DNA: TGTGCCAGCAGCCCCGGGGGAACTGGAAACACCATATATTTT
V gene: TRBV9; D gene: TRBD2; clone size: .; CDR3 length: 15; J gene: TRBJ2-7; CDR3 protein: CASSVGAGVVYEQYF; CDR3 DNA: TGTGCCAGCAGCGTAGGGGCGGGAGTAGTCTACGAGCAGTACTTC
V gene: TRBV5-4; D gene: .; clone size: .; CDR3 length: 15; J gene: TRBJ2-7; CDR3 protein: CASSSAGLRSYEQYF; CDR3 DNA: TGTGCCAGCAGCAGTGCGGGACTCAGATCCTACGAGCAGTACTTC
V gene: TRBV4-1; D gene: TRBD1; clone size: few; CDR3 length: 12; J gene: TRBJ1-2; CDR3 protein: CATRTGRDGYTF; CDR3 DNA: TGCGCCACGAGGACAGGCCGGGATGGCTACACCTTC
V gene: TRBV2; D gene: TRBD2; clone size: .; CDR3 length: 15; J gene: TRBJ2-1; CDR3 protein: CASSVRTSGTDEQFF; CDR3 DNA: TGTGCCAGCAGTGTGCGGACTAGCGGGACGGATGAGCAGTTCTTC
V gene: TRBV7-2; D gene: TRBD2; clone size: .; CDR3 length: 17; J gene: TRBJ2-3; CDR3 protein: CASSLRGGRAYTDTQYF; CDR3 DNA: TGTGCCAGCAGCTTAAGAGGCGGGAGGGCCTACACAGATACGCAGTATTTT
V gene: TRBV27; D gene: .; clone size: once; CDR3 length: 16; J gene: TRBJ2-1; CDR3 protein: CASSPGMGHFGDEQFF; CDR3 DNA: TGTGCCAGCAGCCCGGGGATGGGACATTTTGGGGATGAGCAGTTCTTC
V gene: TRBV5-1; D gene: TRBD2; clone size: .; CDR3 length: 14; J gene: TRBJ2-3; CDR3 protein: CASSPGGSADTQYF; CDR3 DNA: TGCGCCAGCAGCCCGGGGGGTAGTGCGGATACGCAGTATTTT
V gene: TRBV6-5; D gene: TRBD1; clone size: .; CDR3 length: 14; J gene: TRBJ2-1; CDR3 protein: CASSYGARGHEQFF; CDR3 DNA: TGTGCCAGCAGTTACGGAGCCAGGGGGCATGAGCAGTTCTTC
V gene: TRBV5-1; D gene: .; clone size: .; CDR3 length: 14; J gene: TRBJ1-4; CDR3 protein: CASSSDSTNEKLFF; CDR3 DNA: TGCGCCAGCAGCTCGGACTCAACTAATGAAAAACTGTTTTTT
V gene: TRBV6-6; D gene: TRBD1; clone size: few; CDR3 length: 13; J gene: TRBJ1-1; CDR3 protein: CASREGAVTEAFF; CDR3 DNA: TGTGCCAGCCGGGAGGGGGCGGTCACTGAAGCTTTCTTT
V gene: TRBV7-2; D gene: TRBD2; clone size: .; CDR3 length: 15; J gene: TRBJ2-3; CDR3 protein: CASSPRLAGADTQYF; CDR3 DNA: TGTGCCAGCAGTCCCAGACTAGCGGGAGCAGATACGCAGTATTTT
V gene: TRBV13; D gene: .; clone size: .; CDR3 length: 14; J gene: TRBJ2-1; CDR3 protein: CATTSVRTPNEQFF; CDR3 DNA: TGTGCCACTACGAGCGTACGCACTCCCAATGAGCAGTTCTTC
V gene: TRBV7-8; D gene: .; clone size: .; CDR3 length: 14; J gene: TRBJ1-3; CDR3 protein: CASSSYRAGNTIYF; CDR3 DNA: TGTGCCAGCAGCTCTTACAGGGCTGGAAACACCATATATTTT
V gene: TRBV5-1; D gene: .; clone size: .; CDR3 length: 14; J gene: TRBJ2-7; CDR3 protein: CASSLDSTSYEQYF; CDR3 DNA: TGCGCCAGCAGCTTGGATAGTACCTCCTACGAGCAGTACTTC
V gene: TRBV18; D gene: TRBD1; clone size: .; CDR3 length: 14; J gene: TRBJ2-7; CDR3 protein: CASSPTRGYFEQYF; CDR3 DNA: TGTGCCAGCTCACCGACCAGGGGGTATTTCGAGCAGTACTTC
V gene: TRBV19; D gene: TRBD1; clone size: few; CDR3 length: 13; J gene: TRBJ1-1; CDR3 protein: CASSVIWDREAFF; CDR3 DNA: TGTGCCAGTAGTGTAATCTGGGACAGAGAAGCTTTCTTT
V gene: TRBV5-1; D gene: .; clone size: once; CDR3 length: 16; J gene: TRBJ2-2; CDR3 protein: CASSYYSGASTGELFF; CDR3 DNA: TGCGCCAGCAGCTATTATAGCGGAGCCTCCACCGGGGAGCTGTTTTTT
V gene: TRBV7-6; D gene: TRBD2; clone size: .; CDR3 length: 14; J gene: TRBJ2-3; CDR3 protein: CASSLASGGDTQYF; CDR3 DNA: TGTGCCAGCAGCTTGGCCTCGGGGGGGGATACGCAGTATTTT
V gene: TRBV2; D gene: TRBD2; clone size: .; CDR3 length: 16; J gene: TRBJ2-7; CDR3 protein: CASRSTSGFGSYEQYF; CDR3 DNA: TGTGCCAGCAGATCGACTAGCGGGTTTGGATCCTACGAGCAGTACTTC
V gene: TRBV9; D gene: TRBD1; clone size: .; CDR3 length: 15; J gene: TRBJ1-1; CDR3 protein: CASSVYTGASTEAFF; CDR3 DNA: TGTGCCAGCAGCGTTTATACAGGGGCGTCCACTGAAGCTTTCTTT
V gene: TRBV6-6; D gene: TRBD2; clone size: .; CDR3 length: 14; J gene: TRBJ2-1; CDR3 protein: CASSHRGGEDEQFF; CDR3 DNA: TGTGCCAGCAGTCACCGGGGGGGGGAGGATGAGCAGTTCTTC
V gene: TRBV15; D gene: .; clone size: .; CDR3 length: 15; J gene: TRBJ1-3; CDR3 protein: CATSAGGRSGNTIYF; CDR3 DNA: TGTGCCACCAGTGCGGGGGGTCGCTCTGGAAACACCATATATTTT
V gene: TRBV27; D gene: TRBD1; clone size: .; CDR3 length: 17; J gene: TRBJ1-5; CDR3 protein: CASRFPYSPGGRQPQHF; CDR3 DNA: TGTGCCAGCAGATTCCCATATTCGCCAGGGGGCCGGCAGCCCCAGCATTTT
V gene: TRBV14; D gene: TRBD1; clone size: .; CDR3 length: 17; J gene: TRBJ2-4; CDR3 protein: CASSQLKGASTKNIQYF; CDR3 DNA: TGTGCCAGCAGCCAACTGAAGGGGGCTTCGACCAAAAACATTCAGTACTTC
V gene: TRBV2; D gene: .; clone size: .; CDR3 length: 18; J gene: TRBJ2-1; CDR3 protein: CASSETARTTRIYNEQFF; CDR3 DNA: TGTGCCAGCAGTGAGACCGCCCGGACAACTCGGATTTACAATGAGCAGTTCTTC
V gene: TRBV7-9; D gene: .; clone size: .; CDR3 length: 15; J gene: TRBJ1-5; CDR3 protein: CASSPGENSNQPQHF; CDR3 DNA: TGTGCCAGCAGCCCCGGGGAAAATAGCAATCAGCCCCAGCATTTT
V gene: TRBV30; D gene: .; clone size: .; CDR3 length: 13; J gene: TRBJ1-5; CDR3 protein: CAWGLQGFQPQHF; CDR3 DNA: TGTGCCTGGGGGCTGCAGGGGTTTCAGCCCCAGCATTTT
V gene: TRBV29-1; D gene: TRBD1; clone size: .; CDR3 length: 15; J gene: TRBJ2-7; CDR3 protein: CSVEERDRADYEQYF; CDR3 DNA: TGCAGCGTTGAAGAGAGGGACAGAGCCGACTACGAGCAGTACTTC
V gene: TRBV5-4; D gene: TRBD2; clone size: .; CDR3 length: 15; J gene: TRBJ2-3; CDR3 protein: CASSQPGLAADTQYF; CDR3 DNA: TGTGCCAGCAGCCAACCGGGACTAGCGGCAGATACGCAGTATTTT
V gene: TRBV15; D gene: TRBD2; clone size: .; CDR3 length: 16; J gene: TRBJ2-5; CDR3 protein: CATSSNLGLAGETQYF; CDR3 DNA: TGTGCCACCAGCAGCAACTTGGGACTAGCTGGGGAGACCCAGTACTTC
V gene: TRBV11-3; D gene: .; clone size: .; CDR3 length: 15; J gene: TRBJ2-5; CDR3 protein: CASSLGRWAQETQYF; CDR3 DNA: TGTGCCAGCAGCTTAGGCCGTTGGGCCCAAGAGACCCAGTACTTC
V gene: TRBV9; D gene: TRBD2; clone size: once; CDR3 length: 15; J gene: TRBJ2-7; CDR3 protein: CASSSRSGTLYEQYF; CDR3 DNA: TGTGCCAGCAGCTCCCGTAGCGGGACTCTCTACGAGCAGTACTTC
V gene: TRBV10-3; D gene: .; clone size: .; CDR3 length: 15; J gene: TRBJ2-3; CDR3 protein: CAISESSRSTDTQYF; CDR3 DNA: TGTGCCATCAGTGAGTCGAGCCGTAGCACAGATACGCAGTATTTT
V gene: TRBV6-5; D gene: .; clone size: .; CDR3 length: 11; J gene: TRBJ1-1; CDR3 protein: CASPLNTEAFF; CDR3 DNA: TGTGCCAGCCCCTTGAACACTGAAGCTTTCTTT
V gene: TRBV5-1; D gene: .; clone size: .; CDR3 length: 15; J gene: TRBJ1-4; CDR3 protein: CASSLTEDRDEKLFF; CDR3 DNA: TGCGCCAGCAGCTTGACGGAGGACCGAGACGAAAAACTGTTTTTT
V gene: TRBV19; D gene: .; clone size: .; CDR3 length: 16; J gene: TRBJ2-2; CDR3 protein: CASTPTGQVNTGELFF; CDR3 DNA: TGTGCCAGTACCCCGACGGGACAAGTGAACACCGGGGAGCTGTTTTTT
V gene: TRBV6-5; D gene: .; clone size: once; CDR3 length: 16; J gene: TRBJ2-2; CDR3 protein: CASSYSSTNPSGELFF; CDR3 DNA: TGTGCCAGCAGTTACTCGTCAACAAATCCAAGCGGGGAGCTGTTTTTT
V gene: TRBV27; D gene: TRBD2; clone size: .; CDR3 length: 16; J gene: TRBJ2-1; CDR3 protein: CASSLYLAGLYNEQFF; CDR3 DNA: TGTGCCAGCAGTTTGTACCTAGCGGGACTATACAATGAGCAGTTCTTC
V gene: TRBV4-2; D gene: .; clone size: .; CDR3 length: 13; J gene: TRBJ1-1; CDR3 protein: CASSSRLNTEAFF; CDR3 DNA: TGTGCCAGCAGCTCCAGGTTGAACACTGAAGCTTTCTTT
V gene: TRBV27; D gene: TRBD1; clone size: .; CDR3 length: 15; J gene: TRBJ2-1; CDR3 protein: CASSPRDRAYNEQFF; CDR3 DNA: TGTGCCAGCAGTCCCCGGGACAGAGCCTACAATGAGCAGTTCTTC
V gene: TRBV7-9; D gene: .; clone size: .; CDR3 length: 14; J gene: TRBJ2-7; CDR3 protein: CASSLGHAQDEQYF; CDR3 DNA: TGTGCCAGCAGCTTAGGACATGCGCAGGACGAGCAGTACTTC
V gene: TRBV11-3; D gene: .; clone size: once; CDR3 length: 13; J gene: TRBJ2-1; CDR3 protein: CASSFGGNNEQFF; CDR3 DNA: TGTGCCAGCAGCTTCGGAGGGAACAATGAGCAGTTCTTC
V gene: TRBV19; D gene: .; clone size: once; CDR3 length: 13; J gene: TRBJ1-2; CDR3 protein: CASRADRFQGYTF; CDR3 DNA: TGTGCCAGTAGGGCCGACAGGTTTCAAGGCTACACCTTC
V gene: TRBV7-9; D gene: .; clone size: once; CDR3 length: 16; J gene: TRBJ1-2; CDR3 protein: CASSFLLNRALDGYTF; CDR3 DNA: TGTGCCAGCAGCTTCCTCCTAAACAGGGCCCTAGATGGCTACACCTTC
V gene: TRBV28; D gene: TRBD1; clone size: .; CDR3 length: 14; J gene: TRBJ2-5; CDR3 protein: CATIQGGVGETQYF; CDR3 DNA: TGTGCCACTATACAGGGGGGAGTAGGAGAGACCCAGTACTTC
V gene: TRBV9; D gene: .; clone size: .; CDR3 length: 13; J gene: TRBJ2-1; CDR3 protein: CASSGLAMHEQFF; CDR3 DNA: TGTGCCAGCAGCGGGTTAGCAATGCATGAGCAGTTCTTC
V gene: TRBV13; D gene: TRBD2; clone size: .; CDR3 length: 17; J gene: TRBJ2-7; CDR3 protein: CASSLRLAGLFSYEQYF; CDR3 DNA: TGTGCCAGCAGCTTACGGCTAGCGGGGTTATTCTCCTACGAGCAGTACTTC